This TCR beta chain was documented in a study of blood T cell repertoires in COVID-19 (dated by TCRdb to about 2020). With respect to the entire study: The collaborator samples originated in the United States, Italy and Spain and spanned the acute and convalescent phases of COVID-19. Samples were obtained from the ongoing ImmuneRACE study (first 160 participants) and from about 1,300 subjects provided by 6 global collaborators. A freely available public database, intended as a resource for researchers studying the immune response to SARS-CoV-2, is where the repertoires were released. HLA class I and class II types, where available, came from metadata supplied by the sample provider rather than from assay-based typing. A de-identified subject ID, COVID-19 status, age in years and sex were almost always included in the sample metadata. The material from the prospective study consisted of cDNA or gDNA derived from T cells, B-cell-depleted T cells, or PBMCs. Subjects who had been exposed to COVID-19, were actively infected with it, or had recovered from it provided the deeply sampled blood TCRbeta repertoires that made up the dataset.

TCRbeta CDR3 regions were amplified from genomic DNA using the immunoSEQ Assay, a bias-controlled multiplex PCR. The authors processed their data as follows. Nucleated cell counts per sample were estimated from amplification of reference gene primers within the assay. To quantify the absolute abundance of each unique TCRbeta CDR3 rearrangement, sequence reads were collapsed and filtered. For each sample, productive Simpson clonality was calculated by taking the square root of Simpson's diversity index across productive rearrangements. TCRdb provides this immuneACCESS table in a form limited to in-frame rearrangements. Some clones are lacking; in checked studies, under half of them reflect an unresolved V gene, and why the rest are absent is not known. That table supplies the V and J calls and clone size; D and trimming were determined from the DNA. The sample table shows roughly 250,000 clones, and roughly 90% are seen once. Around 0.8% of the sample belongs to the ten largest clones.

In the germline V gene, CDR1 corresponds to SNHLY and CDR2 to FYNNEI. From the cysteine through the phenylalanine, the CDR3 covers 13 amino acids. The kept DNA is CDR3 alone, 39 bases in frame from the first base. V has 6 bases trimmed and J has 6 bases trimmed; junction bases matching no gene number 3. In regard to this clone: The specificity of this receptor is unknown. Base qualities were left out, and no much larger clone turns up one base away.

Whole blood was collected in K2EDTA tubes by collaborating institutions according to the institutions' own protocols. Collaborator samples were shipped for TCRbeta analysis as frozen whole blood, isolated PBMCs, or DNA extracted from either sample type. Results and caveats for the whole study, not just this receptor: The quantity of clinical and demographic metadata differed by source and by participant and was supplied without curation.

Specimen: peripheral blood. The sequence came from a man younger than 45 with acute or convalescent COVID-19. The chain is made from TRBV2 and TRBJ2-1, with TRBD1 identical over 9 junction bases. This receptor carries the CDR3 CASRADRGNEQFF. The nucleotides are TGTGCCAGCAGGGCGGACAGGGGCAATGAGCAGTTCTTC.